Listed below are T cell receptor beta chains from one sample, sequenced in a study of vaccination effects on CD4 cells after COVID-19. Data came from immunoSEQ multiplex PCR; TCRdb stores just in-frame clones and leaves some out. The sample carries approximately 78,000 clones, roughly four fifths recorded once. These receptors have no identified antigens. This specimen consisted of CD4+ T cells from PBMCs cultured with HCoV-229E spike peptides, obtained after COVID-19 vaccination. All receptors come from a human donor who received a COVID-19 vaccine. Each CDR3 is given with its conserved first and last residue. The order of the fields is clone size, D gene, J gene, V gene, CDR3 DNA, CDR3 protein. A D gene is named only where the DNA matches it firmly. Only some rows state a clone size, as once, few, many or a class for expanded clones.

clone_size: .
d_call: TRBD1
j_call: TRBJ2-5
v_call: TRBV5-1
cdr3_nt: TGCGCCAGCAGCTTAAACGCGGACAGGGGGCACGAGACCCAGTACTTC
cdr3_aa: CASSLNADRGHETQYF

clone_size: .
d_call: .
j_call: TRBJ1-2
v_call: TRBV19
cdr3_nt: TGTGCCAGTCTACACGGGGATGCGGCTAACTATGGCTACACCTTC
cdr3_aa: CASLHGDAANYGYTF

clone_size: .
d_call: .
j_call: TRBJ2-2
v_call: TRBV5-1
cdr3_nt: TGCGCCAGCAGCTTGGCCGTTTTAACGAACACCGGGGAGCTGTTTTTT
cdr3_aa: CASSLAVLTNTGELFF

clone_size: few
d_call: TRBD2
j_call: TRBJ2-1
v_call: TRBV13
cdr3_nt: TGTGCCAGCACCGTGAGGGCGGGGGGGCCGAGGTCCTACAATGAGCAGTTCTTC
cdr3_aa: CASTVRAGGPRSYNEQFF

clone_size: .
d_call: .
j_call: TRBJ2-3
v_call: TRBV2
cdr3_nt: TGTGCCAGCAGTGAACGCCAGCTAGATACGCAGTATTTT
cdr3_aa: CASSERQLDTQYF

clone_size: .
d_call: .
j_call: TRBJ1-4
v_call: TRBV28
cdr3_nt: TGTGCCAGCAGTCAGAACCAGGGTGGAAAACTGTTTTTT
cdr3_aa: CASSQNQGGKLFF

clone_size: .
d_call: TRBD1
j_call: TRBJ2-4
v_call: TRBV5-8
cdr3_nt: TGTGCCAGCAGTCCCGGGACAGTCCTAGCCAAAAACATTCAGTACTTC
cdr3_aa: CASSPGTVLAKNIQYF

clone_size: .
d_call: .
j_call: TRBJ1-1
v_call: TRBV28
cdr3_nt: TGTGCCAGCAGTTTATTTGGGGTAGTCAGGGTTCCTGAAGCTTTCTTT
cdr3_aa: CASSLFGVVRVPEAFF

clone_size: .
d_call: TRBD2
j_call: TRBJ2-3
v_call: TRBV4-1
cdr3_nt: TGCGCCAGCAGCCTAAGGCTGCCAGCGGGGGTACAAGATACGCAGTATTTT
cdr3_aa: CASSLRLPAGVQDTQYF

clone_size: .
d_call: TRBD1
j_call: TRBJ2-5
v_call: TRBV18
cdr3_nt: TGTGCCAGCTCACCCAACAGGGGCCAAGAGACCCAGTACTTC
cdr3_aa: CASSPNRGQETQYF

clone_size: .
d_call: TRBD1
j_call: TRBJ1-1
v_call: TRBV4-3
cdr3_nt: TGCGCCAGCAGCCAAGAGGCAGGGGGAAAAGCTTTCTTT
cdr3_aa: CASSQEAGGKAFF

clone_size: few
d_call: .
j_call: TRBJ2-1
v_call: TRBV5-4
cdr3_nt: TGTGCCAGCAGCACCCAGGGCCTTGAGAATGAGCAGTTCTTC
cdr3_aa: CASSTQGLENEQFF

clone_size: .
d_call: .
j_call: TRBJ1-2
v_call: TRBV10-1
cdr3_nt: TGCGCCAGCAGTCAGGCTGTCAACTATGGCTACACCTTC
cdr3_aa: CASSQAVNYGYTF

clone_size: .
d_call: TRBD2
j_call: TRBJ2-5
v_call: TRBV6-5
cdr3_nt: TGTGCCGCAACTAGCGGGGGGGCTCAAGAGACCCAGTACTTC
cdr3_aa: CAATSGGAQETQYF

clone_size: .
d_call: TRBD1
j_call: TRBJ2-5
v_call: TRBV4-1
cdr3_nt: TGCGCCAGCAGCCAAGTGGACAGGGACCTCGGGACCCAGTACTTC
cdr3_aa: CASSQVDRDLGTQYF

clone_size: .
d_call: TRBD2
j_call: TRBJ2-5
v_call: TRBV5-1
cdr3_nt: TGCGCCAGCAGCACTAGCGGGGGGGCAATAGAGACCCAGTACTTC
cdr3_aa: CASSTSGGAIETQYF

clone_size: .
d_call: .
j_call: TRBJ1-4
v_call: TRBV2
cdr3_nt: TGTGCCAGCAGTGAAGGGCAGGTTGGTGAAAAACTGTTTTTT
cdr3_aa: CASSEGQVGEKLFF

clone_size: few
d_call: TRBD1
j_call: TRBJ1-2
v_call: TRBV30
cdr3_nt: TGTGCCTGGAGTGTCTTCAGGACAGGGATACGCTACACCTTC
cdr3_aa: CAWSVFRTGIRYTF

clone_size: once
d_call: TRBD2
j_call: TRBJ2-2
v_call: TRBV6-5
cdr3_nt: TGTGCCAGCAGTTACACTTTGCCGGGAGGTACCGGGGAGCTGTTTTTT
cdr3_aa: CASSYTLPGGTGELFF

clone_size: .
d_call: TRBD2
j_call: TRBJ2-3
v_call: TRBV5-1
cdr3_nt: TGCGCCAGCACACCAGCGGGGGCTGGGACAGATACGCAGTATTTT
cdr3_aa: CASTPAGAGTDTQYF

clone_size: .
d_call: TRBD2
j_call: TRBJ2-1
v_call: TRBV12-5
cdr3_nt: TGTGCTAGTGGTTTGGGGACTAGCGGGGGGCCAGGAGATGAGCAGTTCTTC
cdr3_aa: CASGLGTSGGPGDEQFF

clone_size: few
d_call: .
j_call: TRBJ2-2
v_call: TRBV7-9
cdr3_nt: TGTGCCAGCAGCATTGAGACCAACACCGGGGAGCTGTTTTTT
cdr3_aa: CASSIETNTGELFF

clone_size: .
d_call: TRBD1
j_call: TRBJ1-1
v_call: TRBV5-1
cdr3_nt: TGCGCCAGCAGCTCCCCGGACAGGGAGCTCACTGAAGCTTTCTTT
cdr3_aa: CASSSPDRELTEAFF

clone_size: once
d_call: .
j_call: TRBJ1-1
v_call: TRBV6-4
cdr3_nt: TGTGCCAGCAGTTGGGTTGCTTGGACAGACGCACACTCTGAAGCTTTCTTT
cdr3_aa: CASSWVAWTDAHSEAFF

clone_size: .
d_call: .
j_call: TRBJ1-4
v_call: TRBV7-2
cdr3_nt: TGTGCCAGCAGCCCCAGGTGGGGGGTGGAAGAAAAACTGTTTTTT
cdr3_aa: CASSPRWGVEEKLFF

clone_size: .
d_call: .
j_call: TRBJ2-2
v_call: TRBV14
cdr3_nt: TGTGCCAGCAGCCTTTTAGGGACGGCGAACACCGGGGAGCTGTTTTTT
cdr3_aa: CASSLLGTANTGELFF

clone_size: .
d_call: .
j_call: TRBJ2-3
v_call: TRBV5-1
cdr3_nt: TGCGCCAGCAGCTACTGGACTACTACAGATACGCAGTATTTT
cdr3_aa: CASSYWTTTDTQYF